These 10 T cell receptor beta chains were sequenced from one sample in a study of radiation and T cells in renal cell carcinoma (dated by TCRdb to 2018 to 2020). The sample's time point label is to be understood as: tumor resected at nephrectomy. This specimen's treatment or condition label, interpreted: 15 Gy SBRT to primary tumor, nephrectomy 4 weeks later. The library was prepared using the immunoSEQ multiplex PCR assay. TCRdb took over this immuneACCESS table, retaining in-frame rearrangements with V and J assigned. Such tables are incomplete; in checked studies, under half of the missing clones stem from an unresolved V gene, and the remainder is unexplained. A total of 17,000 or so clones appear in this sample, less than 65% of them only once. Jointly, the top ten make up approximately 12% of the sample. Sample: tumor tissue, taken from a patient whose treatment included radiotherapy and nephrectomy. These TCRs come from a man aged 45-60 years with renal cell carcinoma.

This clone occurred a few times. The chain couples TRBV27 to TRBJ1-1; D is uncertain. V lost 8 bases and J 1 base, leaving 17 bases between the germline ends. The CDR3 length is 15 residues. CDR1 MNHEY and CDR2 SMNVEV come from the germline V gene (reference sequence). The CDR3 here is CASGGLGRRNTEAFF. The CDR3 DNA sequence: TGTGCCAGCGGAGGACTAGGGCGGAGGAACACTGAAGCTTTCTTT.

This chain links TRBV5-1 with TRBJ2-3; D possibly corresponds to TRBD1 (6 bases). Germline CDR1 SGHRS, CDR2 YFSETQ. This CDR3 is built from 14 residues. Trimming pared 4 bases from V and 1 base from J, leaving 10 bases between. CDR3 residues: CASSRQAGTDTQYF. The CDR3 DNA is TGCGCCAGCAGCCGACAGGCTGGCACAGATACGCAGTATTTT.

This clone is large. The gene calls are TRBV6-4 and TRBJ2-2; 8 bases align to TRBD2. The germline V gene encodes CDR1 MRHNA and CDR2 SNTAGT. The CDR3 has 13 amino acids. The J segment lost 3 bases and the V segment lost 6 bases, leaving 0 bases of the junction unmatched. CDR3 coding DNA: TGTGCCAGCAGACTAGCGGACACCGGGGAGCTGTTTTTT. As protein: CASRLADTGELFF.

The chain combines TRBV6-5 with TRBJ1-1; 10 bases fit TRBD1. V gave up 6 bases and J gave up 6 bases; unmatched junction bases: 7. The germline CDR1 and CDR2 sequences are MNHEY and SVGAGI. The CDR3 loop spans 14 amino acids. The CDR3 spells CASSSDRGASEAFF. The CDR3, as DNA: TGTGCCAGCAGCTCGGACAGGGGGGCATCTGAAGCTTTCTTT.

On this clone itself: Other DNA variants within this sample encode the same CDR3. The CDR3 DNA reads as TGCGCCAGCAGCTTGGCCGTCACGGTTTATGGCTACACCTTC. Protein sequence: CASSLAVTVYGYTF. V gene TRBV5-1 combines with J gene TRBJ1-2; D gene uncertain. This CDR3 contains 14 residues. Germline V lookup: CDR1 SGHRS, CDR2 YFSETQ. Trimming took 0 bases from V and 5 from J, leaving 11 bases between them. Looking up the rest from reference TRBV5-1 and TRBJ1-2 gives the full variable domain: KAGVTQTPRYLIKTRGQQVTLSCSPISGHRSVSWYQQTPGQGLQFLFEYFSETQRNKGNFPGRFSGRQFSNSRSEMNVSTLELGDSALYLCASSLAVTVYGYTFGSGTRLTVV.

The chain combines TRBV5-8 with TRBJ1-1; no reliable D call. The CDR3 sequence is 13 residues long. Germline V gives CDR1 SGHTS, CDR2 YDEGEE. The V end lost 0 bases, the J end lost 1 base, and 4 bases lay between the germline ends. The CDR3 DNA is TGTGCCAGCAGCTTGGGAGGGAACACTGAAGCTTTCTTT. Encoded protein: CASSLGGNTEAFF.

The CDR3 DNA reads TGTGCCAGCAGTTACCAACAGGGGGCTGCTGGCTACACCTTC. It is translated as CASSYQQGAAGYTF. The V call is TRBV6-5, the J call TRBJ1-2; 9 bases fit TRBD1. Germline CDR1 and CDR2: MNHEY and SVGAGI. V was clipped by 2 bases and J by 7 bases; unmatched bases: 5. The CDR3 loop spans 14 amino acids.

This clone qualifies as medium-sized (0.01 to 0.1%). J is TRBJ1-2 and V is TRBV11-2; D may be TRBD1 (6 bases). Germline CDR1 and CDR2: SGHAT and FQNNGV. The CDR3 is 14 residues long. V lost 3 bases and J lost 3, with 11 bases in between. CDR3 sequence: CASSFGEGDYGYTF. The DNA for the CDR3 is TGTGCCAGCAGCTTTGGAGAGGGGGACTATGGCTACACCTTC.

The CDR3 loop reads CASSLSPRGQVSFPDTQYF. The CDR3 DNA is TGTGCCAGCAGCTTGAGTCCCCGGGGACAGGTTTCTTTTCCAGATACGCAGTATTTT. The chain employs TRBV5-4 and TRBJ2-3, with TRBD1 identical over 8 bases. Per germline, CDR1 SGHNT and CDR2 YYREEE (reference sequence). CDR3 size: 19 residues. Losses at the gene ends were 1 base for V and 4 bases for J; bases not matched to a gene: 17.

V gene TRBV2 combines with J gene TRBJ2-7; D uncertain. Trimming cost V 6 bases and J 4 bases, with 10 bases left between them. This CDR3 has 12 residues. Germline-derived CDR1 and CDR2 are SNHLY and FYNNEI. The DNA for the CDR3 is TGTGCCAGCAGGCTCGCGCTGTACGAGCAGTACTTC. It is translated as CASRLALYEQYF.